These T cell receptor beta chains were read from a single sample in a study of shared clonotypes between healthy human individuals. Generated by immunoSEQ multiplex PCR, the TCRdb table keeps only in-frame clones and is missing some. The table records about 670,000 clones, about two thirds of them present only once. The sequenced sample was memory CD4+ T cells sorted from blood. Receptor source: a woman aged 25 to 45 in good health. The CDR3 runs from the conserved cysteine through the conserved F or W. Each record gives: V gene, clone size, CDR3 protein. A clone size is listed for some rows: how often the clone was seen (once, few, many), or a class if it is expanded.

v_gene: TRBV28; abundance: .; CDR3aa: CASSPRDRGSNEQFF
v_gene: TRBV28; abundance: few; CDR3aa: CASNSGVSGANVLTF
v_gene: TRBV7-2; abundance: .; CDR3aa: CASSRHGGYSYEQYF
v_gene: TRBV25-1; abundance: few; CDR3aa: CASSVPPGNEQFF
v_gene: TRBV5-4; abundance: .; CDR3aa: CASSPGARVRAVYGYTF
v_gene: TRBV6-1; abundance: .; CDR3aa: CASSPFRLGGWEQYF
v_gene: TRBV5-1; abundance: .; CDR3aa: CASSLGARYNEQFF
v_gene: TRBV14; abundance: few; CDR3aa: CASSQRQALNTEAFF
v_gene: TRBV6-5; abundance: .; CDR3aa: CASSYSGAEGETQYF
v_gene: TRBV5-6; abundance: many; CDR3aa: CASSLPNQPQHF
v_gene: TRBV19; abundance: .; CDR3aa: CASSRWSESNQPQHF
v_gene: TRBV9; abundance: .; CDR3aa: CASSPLGQDYNEQFF
v_gene: TRBV5-1; abundance: .; CDR3aa: CASSLQGGPYEQYF
v_gene: TRBV28; abundance: .; CDR3aa: CASSGGQGAKYEQYF
v_gene: TRBV2; abundance: few; CDR3aa: CASTPERGFAGELFF
v_gene: TRBV5-1; abundance: .; CDR3aa: CASSLGQGEGEQYF
v_gene: TRBV6-6; abundance: .; CDR3aa: CASSPTGGYGYTF
v_gene: TRBV10-3; abundance: .; CDR3aa: CAISERQGNDEQYF
v_gene: TRBV6-5; abundance: .; CDR3aa: CASSYNREETQYF
v_gene: TRBV2; abundance: .; CDR3aa: CASSETASWGTGANVLTF
v_gene: TRBV7-9; abundance: .; CDR3aa: CASSFTGNEETQYF
v_gene: TRBV2; abundance: .; CDR3aa: CASSALAGGNEQFF
v_gene: TRBV4-1; abundance: few; CDR3aa: CASRTDRDRDTQYF
v_gene: TRBV5-1; abundance: .; CDR3aa: CASSSGTSGNREYF
v_gene: TRBV6-5; abundance: once; CDR3aa: CASRKGTSGGEQFF
v_gene: TRBV28; abundance: .; CDR3aa: CASSFRAEEQFF
v_gene: TRBV4-1; abundance: .; CDR3aa: CASSQDPPGLAGGVGDNEQFF
v_gene: TRBV25-1; abundance: .; CDR3aa: CASTPVGIYEQYF
v_gene: TRBV27; abundance: .; CDR3aa: CASSFNINSYNEQFF
v_gene: TRBV5-1; abundance: .; CDR3aa: CASSLILDQETQYF
v_gene: TRBV20-1; abundance: many; CDR3aa: CRPPPQPQHF
v_gene: TRBV5-8; abundance: .; CDR3aa: CASSIGTGIGNYGYTF
v_gene: TRBV4-1; abundance: .; CDR3aa: CASSPWTSGNSEQYF
v_gene: TRBV5-1; abundance: few; CDR3aa: CASSLVSGYEQYF
v_gene: TRBV7-8; abundance: .; CDR3aa: CASSLAQRGGNEQFF
v_gene: TRBV18; abundance: .; CDR3aa: CASSSSGTGANQPQHF
v_gene: TRBV4-1; abundance: .; CDR3aa: CASSQDYFSSGADTQYF
v_gene: TRBV5-1; abundance: .; CDR3aa: CASSIRDSQRSYNEQFF
v_gene: TRBV5-6; abundance: .; CDR3aa: CASSEGVVGGANVLTF
v_gene: TRBV28; abundance: .; CDR3aa: CASSFISGANVLTF